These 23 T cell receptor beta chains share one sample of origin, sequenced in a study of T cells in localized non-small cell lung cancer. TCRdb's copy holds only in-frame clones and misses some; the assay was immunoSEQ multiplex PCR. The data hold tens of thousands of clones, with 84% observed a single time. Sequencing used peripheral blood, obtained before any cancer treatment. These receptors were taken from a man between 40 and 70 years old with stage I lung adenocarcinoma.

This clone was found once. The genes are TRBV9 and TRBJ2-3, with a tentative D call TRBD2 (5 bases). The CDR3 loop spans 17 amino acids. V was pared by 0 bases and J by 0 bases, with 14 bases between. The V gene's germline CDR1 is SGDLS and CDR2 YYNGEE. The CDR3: CASSVGFGGGSTDTQYF. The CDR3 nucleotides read TGTGCCAGCAGCGTAGGTTTCGGCGGAGGTAGCACAGATACGCAGTATTTT.

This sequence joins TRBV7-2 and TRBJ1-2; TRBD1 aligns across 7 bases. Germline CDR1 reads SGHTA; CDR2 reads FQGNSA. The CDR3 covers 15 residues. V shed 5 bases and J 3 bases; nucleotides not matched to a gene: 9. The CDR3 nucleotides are TGTGCCAGCAGCCAAGGAGGACAGGCCGACTATGGCTACACCTTC. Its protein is CASSQGGQADYGYTF.

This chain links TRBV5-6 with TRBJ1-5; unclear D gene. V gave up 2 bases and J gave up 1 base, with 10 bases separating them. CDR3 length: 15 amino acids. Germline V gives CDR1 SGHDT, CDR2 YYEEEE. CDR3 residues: CASSFGVASNQPQHF. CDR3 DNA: TGTGCCAGCAGCTTCGGGGTAGCAAGCAATCAGCCCCAGCATTTT.

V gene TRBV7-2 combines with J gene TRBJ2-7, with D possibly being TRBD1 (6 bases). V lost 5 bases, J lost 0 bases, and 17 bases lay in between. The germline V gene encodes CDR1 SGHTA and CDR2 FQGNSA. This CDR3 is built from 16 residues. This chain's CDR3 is CASSPRQDRSSYEQYF. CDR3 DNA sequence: TGTGCCAGCAGCCCGCGACAGGATCGCAGCTCCTACGAGCAGTACTTC.

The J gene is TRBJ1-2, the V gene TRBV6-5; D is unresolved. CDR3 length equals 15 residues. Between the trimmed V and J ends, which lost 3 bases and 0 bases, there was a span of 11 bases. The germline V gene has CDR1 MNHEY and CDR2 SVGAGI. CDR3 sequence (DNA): TGTGCCAGCAGTTATAATAAGCGACCTAACTATGGCTACACCTTC. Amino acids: CASSYNKRPNYGYTF.

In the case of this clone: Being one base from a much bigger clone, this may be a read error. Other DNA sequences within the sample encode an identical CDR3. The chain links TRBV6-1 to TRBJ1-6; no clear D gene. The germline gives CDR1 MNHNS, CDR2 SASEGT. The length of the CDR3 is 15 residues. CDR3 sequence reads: CASVSTGSYNSPLHF. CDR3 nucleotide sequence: TGTGCTAGTGTTTCCACGGGGTCCTATAATTCACCCCTCCACTTT.

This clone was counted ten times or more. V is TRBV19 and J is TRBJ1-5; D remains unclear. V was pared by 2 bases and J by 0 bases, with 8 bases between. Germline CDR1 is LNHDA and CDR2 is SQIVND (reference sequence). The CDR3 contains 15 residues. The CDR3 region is CASSITAYSNQPQHF. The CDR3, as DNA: TGTGCCAGTAGTATAACAGCCTATAGCAATCAGCCCCAGCATTTT.

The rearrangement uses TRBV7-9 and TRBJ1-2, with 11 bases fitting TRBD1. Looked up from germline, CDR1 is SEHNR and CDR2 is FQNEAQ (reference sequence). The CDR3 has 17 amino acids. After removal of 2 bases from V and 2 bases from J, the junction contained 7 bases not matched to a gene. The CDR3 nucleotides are TGTGCCAGCAGCTTACGTGCAGGGACAGGGGGAAACTATGGCTACACCTTC. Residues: CASSLRAGTGGNYGYTF.

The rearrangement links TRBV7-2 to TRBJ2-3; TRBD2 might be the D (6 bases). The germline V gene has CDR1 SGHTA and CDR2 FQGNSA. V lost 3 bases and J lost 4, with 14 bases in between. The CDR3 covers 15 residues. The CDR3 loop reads CASSFNPGEADTQYF. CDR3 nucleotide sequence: TGTGCCAGCAGCTTCAATCCGGGAGAAGCAGATACGCAGTATTTT.

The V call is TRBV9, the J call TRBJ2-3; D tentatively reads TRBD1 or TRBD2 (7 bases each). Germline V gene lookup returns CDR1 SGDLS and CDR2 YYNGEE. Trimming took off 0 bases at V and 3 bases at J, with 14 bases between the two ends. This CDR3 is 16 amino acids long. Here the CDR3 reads CASSVGGQGGTDTQYF. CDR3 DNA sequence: TGTGCCAGCAGCGTAGGAGGGCAGGGGGGGACAGATACGCAGTATTTT.

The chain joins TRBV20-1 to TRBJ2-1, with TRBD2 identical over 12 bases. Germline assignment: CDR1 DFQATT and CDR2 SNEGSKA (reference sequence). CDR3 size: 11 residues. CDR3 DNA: TGCGGACTAGCGGGACCCAATGAGCAGTTCTTC. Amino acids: CGLAGPNEQFF.

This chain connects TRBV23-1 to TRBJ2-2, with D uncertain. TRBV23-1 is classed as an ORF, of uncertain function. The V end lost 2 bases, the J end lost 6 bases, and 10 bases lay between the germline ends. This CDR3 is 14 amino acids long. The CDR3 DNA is TGCGCCAGCAGTCAAGGGTATTATCCCGGGGAGCTGTTTTTT. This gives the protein CASSQGYYPGELFF.

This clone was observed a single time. Written as DNA, the CDR3 is TGTGCCTGGGCTTATAGCGGGGGGAGGAAAGATACGCAGTATTTT. The encoded protein is CAWAYSGGRKDTQYF. The V and J genes are TRBV30 and TRBJ2-3; 10 bases map to TRBD2. The CDR3 sequence is 15 residues long. Germline CDR1 GTSNPN, CDR2 SVGIG (reference sequence). V gave up 5 bases and J gave up 5 bases; unmatched junction bases: 10. The complete variable domain, with remaining parts taken from reference TRBV30 and TRBJ2-3, reads SQTIHQWPATLVQPVGSPLSLECTVEGTSNPNLYWYRQAAGRGLQLLFYSVGIGQISSEVPQNLSASRPQDRQFILSSKKLLLSDSGFYLCAWAYSGGRKDTQYFGPGTRLTVL.

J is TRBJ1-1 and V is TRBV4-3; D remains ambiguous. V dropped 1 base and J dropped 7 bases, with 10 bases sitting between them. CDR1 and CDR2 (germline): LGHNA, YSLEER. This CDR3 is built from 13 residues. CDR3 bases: TGCGCCAGCAGCCAAGCTGGAAAGGATGAAGCTTTCTTT. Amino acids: CASSQAGKDEAFF.

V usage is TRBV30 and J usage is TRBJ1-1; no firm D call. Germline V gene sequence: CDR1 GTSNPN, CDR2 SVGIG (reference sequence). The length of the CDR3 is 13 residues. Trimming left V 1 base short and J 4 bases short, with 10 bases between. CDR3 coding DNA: TGTGCCTGGAGTGCCCAAGGGTTCACTGAAGCTTTCTTT. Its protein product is CAWSAQGFTEAFF.

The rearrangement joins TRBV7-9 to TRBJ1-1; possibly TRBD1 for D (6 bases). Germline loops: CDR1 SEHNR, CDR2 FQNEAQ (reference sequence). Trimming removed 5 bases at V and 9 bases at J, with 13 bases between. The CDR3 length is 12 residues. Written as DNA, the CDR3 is TGTGCCAGCAGCCCCGGGACAAAACAAGCTTTCTTT. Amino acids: CASSPGTKQAFF.

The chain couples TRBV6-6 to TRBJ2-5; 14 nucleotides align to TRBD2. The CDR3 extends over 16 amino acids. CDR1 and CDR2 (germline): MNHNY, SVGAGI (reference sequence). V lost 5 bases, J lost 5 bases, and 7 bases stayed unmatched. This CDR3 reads CASSRGTSGRKETQYF. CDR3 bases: TGTGCCAGCAGTCGAGGGACTAGCGGGAGAAAGGAGACCCAGTACTTC.

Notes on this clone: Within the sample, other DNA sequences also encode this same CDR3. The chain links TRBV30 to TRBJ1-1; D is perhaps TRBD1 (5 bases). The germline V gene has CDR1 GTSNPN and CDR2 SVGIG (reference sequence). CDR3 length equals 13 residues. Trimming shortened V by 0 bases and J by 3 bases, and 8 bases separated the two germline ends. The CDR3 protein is CAWSVRVDTEAFF. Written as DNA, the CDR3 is TGTGCCTGGAGTGTCAGGGTTGACACTGAAGCTTTCTTT.

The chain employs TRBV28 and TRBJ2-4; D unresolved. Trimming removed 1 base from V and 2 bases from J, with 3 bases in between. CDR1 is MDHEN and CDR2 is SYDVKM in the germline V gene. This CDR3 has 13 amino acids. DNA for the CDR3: TGTGCCAGCAGTTTATTCTCCAAAAACATTCAGTACTTC. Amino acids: CASSLFSKNIQYF. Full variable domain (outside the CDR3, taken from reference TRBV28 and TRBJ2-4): DVKVTQSSRYLVKRTGEKVFLECVQDMDHENMFWYRQDPGLGLRLIYFSYDVKMKEKGDIPEGYSVSREKKERFSLILESASTNQTSMYLCASSLFSKNIQYFGAGTRLSVL.

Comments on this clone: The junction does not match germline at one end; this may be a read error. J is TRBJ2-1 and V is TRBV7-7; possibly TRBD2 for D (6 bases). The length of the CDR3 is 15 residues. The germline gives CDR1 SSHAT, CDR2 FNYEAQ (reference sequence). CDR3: CASSPGVAANNEQFF. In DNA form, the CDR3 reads TGTGCTAGCAGCCCCGGGGTAGCGGCGAACAATGAGCAGTTCTTC.

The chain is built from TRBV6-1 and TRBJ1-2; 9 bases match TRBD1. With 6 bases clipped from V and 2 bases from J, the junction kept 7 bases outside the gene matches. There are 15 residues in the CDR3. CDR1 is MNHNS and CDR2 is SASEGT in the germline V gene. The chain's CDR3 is CASSLQGALNYGYTF. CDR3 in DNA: TGTGCCAGCAGCTTACAGGGGGCGTTGAACTATGGCTACACCTTC.

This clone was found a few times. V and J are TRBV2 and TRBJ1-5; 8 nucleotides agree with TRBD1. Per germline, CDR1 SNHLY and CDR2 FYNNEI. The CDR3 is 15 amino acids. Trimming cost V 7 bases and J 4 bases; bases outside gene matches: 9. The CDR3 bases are TGTGCCAGCAAAGGAGAAACAGGGGGGAATCAGCCCCAGCATTTT. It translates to CASKGETGGNQPQHF.

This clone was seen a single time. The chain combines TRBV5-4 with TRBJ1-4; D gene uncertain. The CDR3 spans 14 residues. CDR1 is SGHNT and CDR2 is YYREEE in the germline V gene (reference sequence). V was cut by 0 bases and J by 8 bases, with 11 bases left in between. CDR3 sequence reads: CASSLDRLGEKLFF. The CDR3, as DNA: TGTGCCAGCAGCTTGGACCGTCTTGGGGAAAAACTGTTTTTT.